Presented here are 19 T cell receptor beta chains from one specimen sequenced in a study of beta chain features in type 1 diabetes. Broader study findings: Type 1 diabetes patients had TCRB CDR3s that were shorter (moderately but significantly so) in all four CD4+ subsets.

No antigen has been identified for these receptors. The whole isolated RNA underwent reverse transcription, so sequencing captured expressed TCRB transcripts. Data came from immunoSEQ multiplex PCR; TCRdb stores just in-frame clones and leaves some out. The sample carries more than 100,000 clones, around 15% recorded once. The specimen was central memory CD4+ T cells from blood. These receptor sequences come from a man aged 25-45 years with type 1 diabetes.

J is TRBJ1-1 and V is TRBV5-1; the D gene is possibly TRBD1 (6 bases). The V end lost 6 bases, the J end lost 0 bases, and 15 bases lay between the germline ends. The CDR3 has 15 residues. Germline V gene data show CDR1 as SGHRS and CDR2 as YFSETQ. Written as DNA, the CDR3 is TGCGCCAGCACTGAACAGGGTCCGATGAACACTGAAGCTTTCTTT. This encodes CASTEQGPMNTEAFF.

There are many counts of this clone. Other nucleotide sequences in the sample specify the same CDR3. CDR3 sequence (DNA): TGTGCCAGCAGCGTAGGAGGGAGGGCCTACGAGCAGTACTTC. Amino acid sequence: CASSVGGRAYEQYF. This chain uses TRBV9 with TRBJ2-7, with 7 bases lining up with TRBD2. The length of the CDR3 is 14 residues. The germline V gene has CDR1 SGDLS and CDR2 YYNGEE. The V gene end was trimmed by 0 bases and the J gene end by 2 bases; junction bases not matched to a gene: 2.

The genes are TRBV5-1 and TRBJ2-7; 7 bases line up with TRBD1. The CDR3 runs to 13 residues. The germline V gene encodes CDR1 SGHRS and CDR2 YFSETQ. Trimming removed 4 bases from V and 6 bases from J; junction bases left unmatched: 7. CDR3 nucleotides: TGCGCCAGCAGCCCAGGGCCAGGGGGCGAGCAGTACTTC. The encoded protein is CASSPGPGGEQYF.

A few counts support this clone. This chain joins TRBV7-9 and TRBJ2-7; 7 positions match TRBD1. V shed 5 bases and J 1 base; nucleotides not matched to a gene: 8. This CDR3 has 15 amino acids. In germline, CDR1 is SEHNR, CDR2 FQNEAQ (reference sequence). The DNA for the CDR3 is TGTGCCAGCAGCCCAGACAGGGTCAAATCCTACGAGCAGTACTTC. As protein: CASSPDRVKSYEQYF.

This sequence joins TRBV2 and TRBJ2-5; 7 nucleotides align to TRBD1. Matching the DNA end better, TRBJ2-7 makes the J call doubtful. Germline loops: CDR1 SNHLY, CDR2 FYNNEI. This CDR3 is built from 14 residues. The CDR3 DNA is TGTGCCAGCAGTGAAGCACAGGGGCTCTACGAGCAGTACTTC. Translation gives CASSEAQGLYEQYF.

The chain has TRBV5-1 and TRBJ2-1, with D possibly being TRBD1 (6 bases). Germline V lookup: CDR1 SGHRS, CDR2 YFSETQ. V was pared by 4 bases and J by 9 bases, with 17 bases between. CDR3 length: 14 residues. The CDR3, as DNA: TGCGCCAGCAGCGAAGGGACACCTCTCACTGAGCAGTTCTTC. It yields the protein CASSEGTPLTEQFF.

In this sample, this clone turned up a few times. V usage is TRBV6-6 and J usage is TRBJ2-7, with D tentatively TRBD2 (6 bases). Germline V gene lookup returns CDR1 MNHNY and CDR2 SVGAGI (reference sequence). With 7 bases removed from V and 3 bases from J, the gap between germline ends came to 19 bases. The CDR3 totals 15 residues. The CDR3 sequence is CASTPMGTGDYEQYF. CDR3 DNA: TGTGCCAGCACCCCTATGGGGACGGGAGACTACGAGCAGTACTTC.

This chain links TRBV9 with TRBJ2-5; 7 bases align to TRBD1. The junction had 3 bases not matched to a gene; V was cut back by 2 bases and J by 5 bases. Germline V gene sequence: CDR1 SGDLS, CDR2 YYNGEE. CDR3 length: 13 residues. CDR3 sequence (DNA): TGTGCCAGCAGCGTGACAGGGTTTGAGACCCAGTACTTC. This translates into CASSVTGFETQYF.

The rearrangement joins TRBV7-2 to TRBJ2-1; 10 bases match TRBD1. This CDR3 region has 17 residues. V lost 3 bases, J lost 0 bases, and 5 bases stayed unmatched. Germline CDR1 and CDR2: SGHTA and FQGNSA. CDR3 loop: CASSFPGQGSSYNEQFF. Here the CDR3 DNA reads TGTGCCAGCAGCTTCCCGGGACAGGGGAGCTCCTACAATGAGCAGTTCTTC.

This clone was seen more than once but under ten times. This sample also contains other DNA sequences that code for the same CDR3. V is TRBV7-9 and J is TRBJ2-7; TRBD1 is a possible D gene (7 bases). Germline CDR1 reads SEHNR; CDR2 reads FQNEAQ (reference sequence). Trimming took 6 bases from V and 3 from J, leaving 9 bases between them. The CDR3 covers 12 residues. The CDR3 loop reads CASRRDSYEQYF. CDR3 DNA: TGTGCCAGCAGGCGGGACAGCTACGAGCAGTACTTC.

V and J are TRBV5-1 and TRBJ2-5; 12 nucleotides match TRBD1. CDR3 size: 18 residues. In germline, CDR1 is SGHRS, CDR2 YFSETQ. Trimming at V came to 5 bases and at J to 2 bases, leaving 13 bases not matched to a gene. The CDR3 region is CASRQGQGARVRQETQYF. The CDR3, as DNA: TGCGCCAGCAGACAGGGACAGGGGGCCCGAGTAAGGCAAGAGACCCAGTACTTC. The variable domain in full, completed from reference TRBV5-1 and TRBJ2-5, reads KAGVTQTPRYLIKTRGQQVTLSCSPISGHRSVSWYQQTPGQGLQFLFEYFSETQRNKGNFPGRFSGRQFSNSRSEMNVSTLELGDSALYLCASRQGQGARVRQETQYFGPGTRLLVL.

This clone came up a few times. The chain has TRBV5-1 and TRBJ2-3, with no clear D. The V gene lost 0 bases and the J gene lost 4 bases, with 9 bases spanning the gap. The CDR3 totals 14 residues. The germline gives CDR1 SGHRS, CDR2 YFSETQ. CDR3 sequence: CASSLDTGSDTQYF. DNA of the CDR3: TGCGCCAGCAGCTTGGACACTGGGTCAGATACGCAGTATTTT.

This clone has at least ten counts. The CDR3 DNA follows: TGTGCCATCAGTAGGGCGACAGGGGGCACCTACAATGAGCAGTTCTTC. Residues: CAISRATGGTYNEQFF. The rearrangement joins TRBV10-3 to TRBJ2-1, with TRBD1 identical over 10 bases. The trim removed 5 bases at V and 2 bases at J, leaving 6 bases unmatched. Germline loops: CDR1 ENHRY, CDR2 SYGVKD. The CDR3 spans 16 residues.

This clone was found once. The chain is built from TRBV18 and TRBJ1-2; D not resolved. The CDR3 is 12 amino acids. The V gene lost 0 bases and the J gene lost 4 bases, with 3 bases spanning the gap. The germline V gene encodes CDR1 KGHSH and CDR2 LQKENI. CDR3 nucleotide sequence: TGTGCCAGCTCACCACCGACCTATGGCTACACCTTC. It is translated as CASSPPTYGYTF.

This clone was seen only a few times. The CDR3 loop is CASIARDNTEAFF. CDR3 nucleotide sequence: TGTGCCAGCATCGCCAGGGATAACACTGAAGCTTTCTTT. The V gene is TRBV6-1, the J gene TRBJ1-1, with D perhaps TRBD1 (5 bases). V was shortened by 7 bases and J by 2 bases, with 11 bases between the two germline ends. Germline values: CDR1 MNHNS, CDR2 SASEGT. The CDR3 loop spans 13 amino acids.

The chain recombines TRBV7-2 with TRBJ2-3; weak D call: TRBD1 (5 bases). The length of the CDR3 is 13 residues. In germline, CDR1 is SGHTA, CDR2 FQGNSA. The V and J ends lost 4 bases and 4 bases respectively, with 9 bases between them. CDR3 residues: CASSSTGADTQYF. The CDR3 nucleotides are TGTGCCAGCAGCTCCACAGGAGCAGATACGCAGTATTTT.

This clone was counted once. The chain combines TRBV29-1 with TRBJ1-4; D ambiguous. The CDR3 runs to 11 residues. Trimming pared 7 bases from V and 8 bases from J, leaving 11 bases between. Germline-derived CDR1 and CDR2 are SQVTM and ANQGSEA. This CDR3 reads CSAVWLEKLFF. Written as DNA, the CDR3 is TGCAGCGCCGTATGGTTAGAAAAACTGTTTTTT.

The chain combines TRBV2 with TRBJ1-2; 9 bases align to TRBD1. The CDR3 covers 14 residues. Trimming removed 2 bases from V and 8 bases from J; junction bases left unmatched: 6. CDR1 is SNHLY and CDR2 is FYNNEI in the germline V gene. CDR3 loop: CASSEPGTGPGYTF. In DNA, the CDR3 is TGTGCCAGCAGTGAACCCGGGACAGGGCCCGGCTACACCTTC.

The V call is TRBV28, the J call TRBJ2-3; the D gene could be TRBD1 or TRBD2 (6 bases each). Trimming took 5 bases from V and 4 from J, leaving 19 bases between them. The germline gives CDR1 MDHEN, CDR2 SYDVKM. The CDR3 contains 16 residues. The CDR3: CASSPPGAGNADTQYF. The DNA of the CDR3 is TGTGCCAGCAGTCCCCCGGGGGCAGGGAACGCAGATACGCAGTATTTT.